Listed here are 12 T cell receptor beta chains from one sample, sequenced in a study of identical twins' blood T cells. MiXCR, applied by TCRdb to the 5' RACE reads, yields one record per CDR3 protein. The sample lists fewer than 450,000 distinct CDR3 sequences, 25% to 35% occurring once. Specimen: PBMCs. All receptors come from a woman aged 18-50 years in good health.

This clonotype was seen more than once but under ten times. This sequence joins TRBV20-1 and TRBJ2-1, with D perhaps matching TRBD2 (5 bases). V was cut by 6 bases and J by 0 bases, with 21 bases left in between. The germline CDR1 and CDR2 sequences are DFQATT and SNEGSKA (reference sequence). The CDR3 sequence is 17 residues long. This chain's CDR3 is CSAVSRRSGPSYNEQFF. The CDR3 coding sequence is TGCAGTGCCGTTTCCCGGAGGAGCGGACCCTCCTACAATGAGCAGTTCTTC.

On this clonotype: Without the conserved terminal phenylalanine or tryptophan, this CDR3 likely stems from a read error. The chain links TRBV5-1 to TRBJ1-1, with TRBD1 as a possible D gene (6 bases). Germline-derived CDR1 and CDR2 are SGHRS and YFSETQ. The V end was cut by 2 bases, the J end by 0 bases, with 11 bases between. The length of the CDR3 is 15 residues. Here the CDR3 reads CASSFSGTMNTEAFL. The DNA for the CDR3 is TGCGCCAGCAGCTTTTCCGGGACAATGAACACTGAAGCTTTCCTT.

The chain couples TRBV11-3 to TRBJ2-2; D is unclear. There are 15 residues in the CDR3. Germline CDR1 reads SGHNT; CDR2 reads YENEEA. The V and J ends lost 2 bases and 1 base respectively, with 8 bases between them. The CDR3 is CASSLNWGNTGELFF. The CDR3 DNA follows: TGTGCCAGCAGCTTAAACTGGGGGAACACCGGGGAGCTGTTTTTT.

The rearrangement joins TRBV12-3 or TRBV12-4 to TRBJ2-5; D uncertain. The CDR3 is made up of 15 amino acids. The V and J ends lost 7 bases and 2 bases respectively, with 17 bases between them. The CDR3 loop reads CASTSGRSEQETQYF. CDR3 nucleotides: TGTGCCAGCACGTCCGGGCGATCCGAACAAGAGACCCAGTACTTC.

The genes are TRBV19 and TRBJ2-3; D unresolved. The germline V gene encodes CDR1 LNHDA and CDR2 SQIVND (reference sequence). Between the trimmed V and J ends, which lost 4 bases and 6 bases, there was a span of 5 bases. This CDR3 is built from 11 residues. The CDR3 loop is CASSKVDTQYF. CDR3 nucleotides: TGTGCCAGTAGTAAGGTGGATACGCAGTATTTT.

This clonotype was seen ten or more times. V gene TRBV20-1 combines with J gene TRBJ1-1; TRBD1 might be the D (6 bases). Trimming shortened V by 6 bases and J by 6 bases, and 17 bases separated the two germline ends. This CDR3 is 13 amino acids long. Germline V gives CDR1 DFQATT, CDR2 SNEGSKA (reference sequence). CDR3 protein: CSAPGQRDSEAFF. CDR3 DNA: TGCAGTGCGCCCGGACAGAGGGACTCTGAAGCTTTCTTT.

Many counts were recorded for this clonotype. V gene TRBV20-1 combines with J gene TRBJ2-1; D might be TRBD2 (7 bases). The CDR3 runs 16 residues. With 6 bases removed from V and 1 base from J, the gap between germline ends came to 19 bases. The V gene's germline CDR1 is DFQATT and CDR2 SNEGSKA (reference sequence). The CDR3 nucleotides read TGCAGTGCCCAAGGCCGGGGGGCTCTTTCCTACAATGAGCAGTTCTTC. It yields the protein CSAQGRGALSYNEQFF.

A remark on this clonotype: The CDR3 ends on some other residue instead of the conserved phenylalanine or tryptophan, so this is likely a read error. The V gene is TRBV28, the J gene TRBJ1-1; weak D call: TRBD1 (6 bases). Germline assignment: CDR1 MDHEN and CDR2 SYDVKM. The CDR3 totals 11 residues. The V gene lost 10 bases and the J gene lost 10 bases, with 16 bases spanning the gap. This CDR3 reads CATSGGLGAFL. In nucleotides, the CDR3 is TGTGCCACCTCCGGGGGGCTCGGAGCTTTCCTT.

As for this clonotype: The junction departs from the called germline gene at one end, perhaps through a read error. The chain uses TRBV7-9 and TRBJ2-3; 7 nucleotides agree with TRBD2. Per germline, CDR1 SEHNR and CDR2 FQNEAQ (reference sequence). This CDR3 has 17 amino acids. DNA of the CDR3: TGTGCCAGCAGCCCGACGAGGGCTAGCGGCAGCACAGATACGCGGTATTTT. It yields the protein CASSPTRASGSTDTRYF. The variable domain in full, completed from reference TRBV7-9 and TRBJ2-3, reads DTGVSQNPRHKITKRGQNVTFRCDPISEHNRLYWYRQTLGQGPEFLTYFQNEAQLEKSRLLSDRFSAERPKGSFSTLEIQRTEQGDSAMYLCASSPTRASGSTDTRYFGPGTRLTVL.

This clonotype showed up just a few times. The chain links TRBV13 to TRBJ1-1; D ambiguous. CDR1 and CDR2 from the germline V gene are PRHDT and FYEKMQ (reference sequence). V was trimmed by 5 bases and J by 0 bases, leaving 10 bases between them. The CDR3 has 14 amino acids. CDR3 nucleotide sequence: TGTGCCAGCAGCCCCCGGACCATGAACACTGAAGCTTTCTTT. Its protein product is CASSPRTMNTEAFF. The variable domain in full, with the rest retrieved from reference TRBV13 and TRBJ1-1, is AAGVIQSPRHLIKEKRETATLKCYPIPRHDTVYWYQQGPGQDPQFLISFYEKMQSDKGSIPDRFSAQQFSDYHSELNMSSLELGDSALYFCASSPRTMNTEAFFGQGTRLTVV.

The genes are TRBV3-2 and TRBJ2-1; TRBD1, the table's D call, lacks a check against the DNA. TRBV3-2 is a listed pseudogene. The CDR3 loop spans 16 amino acids. The DNA of the CDR3 is TGTGCCAGCAGCCAGGGTCCCGCGGGAAGTTACAATGAGCAGTTCTTC. It specifies CASSQGPAGSYNEQFF.

This clonotype came up a few times. The rearrangement uses TRBV20-1 and TRBJ1-1; D uncertain. Trimming left V 1 base short and J 1 base short, with 10 bases between. Germline CDR1 is DFQATT and CDR2 is SNEGSKA (reference sequence). The CDR3 runs to 14 residues. The CDR3, as DNA: TGCAGTGCTAGAGCCCCTAACAAGAACACTGAAGCTTTCTTT. Protein: CSARAPNKNTEAFF.